These 25 T cell receptor beta chains originate from one sample sequenced in a study of blood T cell repertoires in COVID-19. Repertoires were generated with immunoSEQ multiplex PCR, while TCRdb's copy carries only in-frame clones and drops some. The sample holds approximately 140,000 clones, 75% to 90% seen once. The source material was PBMCs or T cells enriched from blood (not recorded which). The source of these receptors is a man between 45 and 60 years old in a cohort exposed to, infected with or recovered from COVID-19 (not recorded which).

The CDR3, as DNA: TGCGCCAGCAGCCAAGATCTGAGGGATAACTATGGCTACACCTTC. As protein: CASSQDLRDNYGYTF. The gene calls are TRBV4-3 and TRBJ1-2; D call uncertain. Trimming pared 0 bases from V and 1 base from J, leaving 9 bases between. Germline CDR1 and CDR2: LGHNA and YSLEER. The CDR3 loop spans 15 amino acids.

The chain is built from TRBV11-2 and TRBJ1-5; 7 bases line up with TRBD1. The CDR3 spans 15 residues. The germline gives CDR1 SGHAT, CDR2 FQNNGV. V gave up 0 bases and J gave up 4 bases; unmatched junction bases: 3. The CDR3 DNA is TGTGCCAGCAGCTTAGATTACAGGGGTAATCAGCCCCAGCATTTT. Translation gives CASSLDYRGNQPQHF.

The V call is TRBV4-1, the J call TRBJ1-5; D is ambiguous. V lost 4 bases, J lost 6 bases, and 16 bases lay in between. The CDR3 is 15 amino acids. Germline CDR1 reads MGHRA; CDR2 reads YSYEKL. The CDR3 protein is CASSPWLEPIQPQHF. The CDR3 coding sequence is TGCGCCAGCAGCCCCTGGCTGGAGCCGATTCAGCCCCAGCATTTT.

This chain connects TRBV6-5 to TRBJ1-5, with TRBD1 identical over 7 bases. The CDR3 has 15 amino acids. V dropped 5 bases and J dropped 2; count of bases not matched to a gene: 6. Germline V lookup: CDR1 MNHEY, CDR2 SVGAGI. CDR3 in DNA: TGTGCCAGCAGTCTACAGGGGTGGGGCAATCAGCCCCAGCATTTT. Translated: CASSLQGWGNQPQHF.

V and J are TRBV18 and TRBJ2-7; D gene ambiguous. CDR3 length equals 13 residues. Germline V CDR1 and CDR2: KGHSH, LQKENI. Trimming removed 1 base from V and 6 bases from J, with 10 bases in between. CDR3 sequence reads: CASSPQSSGEQYF. The DNA of the CDR3 is TGTGCCAGCTCACCACAATCCAGTGGCGAGCAGTACTTC.

This chain uses TRBV5-6 with TRBJ2-5; no definite D call. The CDR3 covers 12 residues. CDR1 is SGHDT and CDR2 is YYEEEE in the germline V gene. Trimming left V 2 bases short and J 5 bases short, with 7 bases between. The DNA for the CDR3 is TGTGCCAGCAGCTTACTCGTGGAGACCCAGTACTTC. Protein sequence: CASSLLVETQYF.

CDR3 amino acids: CASPLGGAQYF. The DNA for the CDR3 is TGTGCCAGCCCCCTTGGGGGCGCGCAGTATTTT. The chain carries TRBV18 and TRBJ2-3; TRBD1 is a possible D gene (6 bases). The length of the CDR3 is 11 residues. Germline V gene lookup returns CDR1 KGHSH and CDR2 LQKENI. Trimming removed 8 bases at V and 10 bases at J, with 13 bases between.

The V call is TRBV29-1, the J call TRBJ2-3, with D possibly TRBD1 on 5 matching bases. Germline CDR1 and CDR2: SQVTM and ANQGSEA. Deletions cut 4 bases from V and 5 bases from J, with 16 bases between. There are 14 residues in the CDR3. In nucleotides, the CDR3 is TGCAGCGTTGCCCCATCGATCGGACAAGATACGCAGTATTTT. It encodes CSVAPSIGQDTQYF.

This chain uses TRBV7-3 with TRBJ2-3; 7 bases fit TRBD1. The germline V gene encodes CDR1 SGHTA and CDR2 FQGTGA. The CDR3 spans 15 residues. V trimming: 3 bases; J trimming: 1 base; junction bases outside the gene matches: 4. The CDR3 DNA reads TGTGCCAGCAGCTTTTTCGGGACAGGCACAGATACGCAGTATTTT. As protein: CASSFFGTGTDTQYF.

The chain couples TRBV30 to TRBJ2-1; the D gene is possibly TRBD1 (6 bases). Germline V lookup: CDR1 GTSNPN, CDR2 SVGIG (reference sequence). The CDR3 extends over 11 amino acids. Trimming took 3 bases from V and 7 from J, leaving 7 bases between them. The CDR3 is CAWSTGNEQFF. CDR3 bases: TGTGCCTGGAGCACAGGGAATGAGCAGTTCTTC.

V usage is TRBV12-3 or TRBV12-4 and J usage is TRBJ1-6, with D possibly being TRBD1 (5 bases). This CDR3 region has 13 residues. Trimming took off 3 bases at V and 10 bases at J, with 10 bases between the two ends. This CDR3 reads CASSLEGPSPLHF. The CDR3 region has the DNA TGTGCCAGCAGTTTGGAGGGACCCTCACCCCTCCACTTT.

This clone was seen only once. This rearrangement joins TRBV21-1 to TRBJ2-5; the D call TRBD2 from the table was never checked on the DNA. TRBV21-1 is shown as a pseudogene. CDR3 size: 17 residues. This CDR3 reads CASSRGGLAGGVETQYF. The CDR3, as DNA: TGTGCCAGCAGCCGCGGAGGGCTAGCGGGGGGGGTGGAGACCCAGTACTTC.

This sequence joins TRBV3-1 (or the pseudogene TRBV3-2) and TRBJ2-3; 13 nucleotides align to TRBD2. The V and J ends lost 5 bases and 7 bases, in that order; junction bases with no gene match: 3. This CDR3 spans 14 amino acids. Germline V CDR1 and CDR2: LGHDT, YNNKEL (reference sequence). In DNA form, the CDR3 reads TGTGCCAGCAGCAAGACTAGCGGGAGGAATACGCAGTATTTT. It codes for CASSKTSGRNTQYF.

The chain couples TRBV11-3 to TRBJ2-3, with 7 positions matching TRBD1. From germline, CDR1 is SGHNT and CDR2 YENEEA. V dropped 5 bases and J dropped 3; count of bases not matched to a gene: 8. The CDR3 is 15 amino acids. CDR3 in DNA: TGTGCCAGCAGCATGGGACAGCCCGGGACAGATACGCAGTATTTT. Translated: CASSMGQPGTDTQYF.

V and J are TRBV28 and TRBJ1-1, with D possibly matching TRBD1 (5 bases). V lost 5 bases, J lost 6 bases, and 13 bases lay in between. This CDR3 spans 13 amino acids. Per germline, CDR1 MDHEN and CDR2 SYDVKM. The CDR3 reads CASSPDWGAEAFF. In nucleotides, the CDR3 is TGTGCCAGCAGTCCTGACTGGGGCGCTGAAGCTTTCTTT.

With regard to this clone: Other DNA sequences within the sample encode an identical CDR3. The CDR3 DNA follows: TGTGCCAGCAGCCTGACTAGCGGGTACGAGCAGTACTTC. Protein product: CASSLTSGYEQYF. The chain recombines TRBV12-3 or TRBV12-4 with TRBJ2-7, with TRBD2 identical over 10 bases. The junction had 3 bases not matched to a gene; V was cut back by 6 bases and J by 4 bases. This CDR3 spans 13 amino acids.

This sequence joins TRBV27 and TRBJ2-3; the match to TRBD2 covers 14 bases. From germline, CDR1 is MNHEY and CDR2 SMNVEV (reference sequence). The CDR3 contains 15 residues. The ends lost 8 bases at V and 8 bases at J; junction bases unmatched: 9. The CDR3 loop reads CASSPGLAGVGTQYF. Written as DNA, the CDR3 is TGTGCCAGCTCCCCGGGACTAGCGGGAGTAGGTACGCAGTATTTT.

The chain employs TRBV5-1 and TRBJ2-1, with 12 bases identical to TRBD1. Germline values: CDR1 SGHRS, CDR2 YFSETQ. J gave up 8 bases and V 4 bases, and 7 bases lay outside the gene matches. There are 15 residues in the CDR3. DNA of the CDR3: TGCGCCAGCAGCCCCGGGACAGGGGGCAGGGATGAGCAGTTCTTC. Translating it yields CASSPGTGGRDEQFF.

The chain employs TRBV5-4 and TRBJ2-5, with D possibly matching TRBD2 (5 bases). V shed 2 bases and J shed 2 bases, with 13 bases lying between them. CDR3 length: 15 amino acids. Germline V lookup: CDR1 SGHNT, CDR2 YYREEE (reference sequence). The CDR3 DNA reads as TGTGCCAGCAGCTTAGGTCCCGGGAAGCAAGAGACCCAGTACTTC. It yields the protein CASSLGPGKQETQYF.

The chain recombines TRBV7-2 with TRBJ1-5; a weak D match, TRBD1 (6 bases). The CDR3 has 13 amino acids. The ends were cut back, 2 bases at V and 6 bases at J, with 8 bases in the middle. Germline V gene lookup returns CDR1 SGHTA and CDR2 FQGNSA. The CDR3 DNA reads as TGTGCCAGCAGCTTAAAAGGGGGTCAGCCCCAGCATTTT. Its translation: CASSLKGGQPQHF.

The chain employs TRBV7-9 and TRBJ2-5; 15 bases are a match to TRBD2. The ends lost 5 bases at V and 4 bases at J; junction bases unmatched: 5. Germline V gene lookup returns CDR1 SEHNR and CDR2 FQNEAQ (reference sequence). This CDR3 region has 16 residues. CDR3 sequence reads: CASSPGLAGGVETQYF. In DNA form, the CDR3 reads TGTGCCAGCAGCCCCGGACTAGCGGGGGGGGTAGAGACCCAGTACTTC.

V and J are TRBV19 and TRBJ1-1; D unclear. The V gene's germline CDR1 is LNHDA and CDR2 SQIVND (reference sequence). Trimming took 2 bases from V and 0 from J, leaving 4 bases between them. CDR3 length: 13 residues. The CDR3 bases are TGTGCCAGTAGTATACTAATGAACACTGAAGCTTTCTTT. It yields the protein CASSILMNTEAFF.

Here the CDR3 reads CASSSHRVGTGELFF. In nucleotides, the CDR3 is TGTGCCAGCAGCTCCCACAGGGTCGGGACCGGGGAGCTGTTTTTT. The chain couples TRBV9 to TRBJ2-2; D possibly corresponds to TRBD1 (6 bases). The germline V gene encodes CDR1 SGDLS and CDR2 YYNGEE. V lost 4 bases and J lost 5, with 15 bases in between. The CDR3 totals 15 residues.

This sequence joins TRBV7-3 and TRBJ1-6; no reliable D call. CDR1 SGHTA and CDR2 FQGTGA come from the germline V gene. CDR3 length: 13 amino acids. V was pared by 5 bases and J by 7 bases, with 9 bases between. This CDR3 is CASSQEANSPLHF. CDR3 nucleotide sequence: TGTGCCAGCAGCCAAGAAGCGAATTCACCCCTCCACTTT.

The chain links TRBV4-3 to TRBJ1-2; 7 bases match TRBD1. The V segment lost 8 bases and the J segment 6 bases; nucleotides outside the gene matches: 9. CDR1 LGHNA and CDR2 YSLEER come from the germline V gene. The CDR3 is 13 amino acids. The CDR3 sequence is CASGTPGTDGYTF. The CDR3 DNA sequence: TGCGCCAGCGGGACTCCCGGGACAGATGGCTACACCTTC.